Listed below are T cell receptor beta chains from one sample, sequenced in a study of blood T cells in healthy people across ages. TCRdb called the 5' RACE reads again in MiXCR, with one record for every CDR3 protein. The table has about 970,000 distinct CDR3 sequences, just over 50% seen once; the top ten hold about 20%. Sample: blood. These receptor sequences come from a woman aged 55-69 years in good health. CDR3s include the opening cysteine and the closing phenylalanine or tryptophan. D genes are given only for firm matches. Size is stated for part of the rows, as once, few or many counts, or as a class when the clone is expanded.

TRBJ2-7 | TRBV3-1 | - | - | CASSQMAGTNYEQYF | TGTGCCAGCAGCCAGATGGCGGGCACTAACTACGAGCAGTACTTC
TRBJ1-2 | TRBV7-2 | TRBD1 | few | CASSWTGLGFTF | TGTGCCAGCAGCTGGACAGGTTTGGGGTTCACCTTC
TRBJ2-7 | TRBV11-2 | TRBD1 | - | CASSFDRGSCEQYF | TGTGCCAGCAGCTTCGACAGGGGTTCGTGCGAGCAGTACTTC
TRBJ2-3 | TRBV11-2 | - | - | CASSPQRYGTDTQYF | TGTGCCAGCAGCCCACAGAGGTACGGCACAGATACGCAGTATTTT
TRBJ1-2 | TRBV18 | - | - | CASSPGVNYGYTF | TGTGCCAGCTCACCAGGGGTAAACTATGGCTACACCTTC
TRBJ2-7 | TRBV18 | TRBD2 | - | CASSGSLAGGLEQYF | TGTGCCAGCTCAGGGAGTCTAGCGGGAGGGCTCGAGCAGTACTTC
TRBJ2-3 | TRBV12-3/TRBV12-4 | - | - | CASSFVVKVDTQYF | TGTGCCAGCAGTTTTGTAGTGAAGGTGGATACGCAGTATTTT
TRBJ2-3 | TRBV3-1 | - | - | CAGREHSTDTQYF | TGTGCCGGCAGGGAACATAGCACAGATACGCAGTATTTT
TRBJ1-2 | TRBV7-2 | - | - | CASSLMPPGAGIGYTF | TGTGCCAGCAGCTTAATGCCCCCTGGGGCAGGGATCGGCTACACCTTC
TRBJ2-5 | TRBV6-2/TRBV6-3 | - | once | CASSYSMAEVRTQTQYF | TGTGCCAGCAGTTACTCTATGGCCGAGGTTAGAACACAGACCCAGTACTTC
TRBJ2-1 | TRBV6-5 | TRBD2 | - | CASVASGSYEQFF | TGTGCCAGCGTGGCTAGCGGGAGCTATGAGCAGTTCTTC
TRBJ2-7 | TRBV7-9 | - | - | CASSLMGNPTTEQYF | TGTGCCAGCAGCTTGATGGGGAACCCTACTACCGAGCAGTACTTC
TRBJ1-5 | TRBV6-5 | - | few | CATGQHNQPQHF | TGTGCCACAGGGCAGCACAATCAGCCCCAGCATTTT
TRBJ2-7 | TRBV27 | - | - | CASKDYRAEQYF | TGTGCCAGCAAGGACTATAGGGCCGAGCAGTACTTC
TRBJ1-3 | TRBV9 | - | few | CASSVARPSSGNTIYF | TGTGCCAGCAGCGTTGCACGTCCCAGCTCTGGAAACACCATATATTTT
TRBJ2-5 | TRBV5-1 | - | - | CASNSGGPVQETQYF | TGCGCCAGCAATTCAGGGGGGCCCGTACAAGAGACCCAGTACTTC
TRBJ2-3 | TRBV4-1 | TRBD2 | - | CASRATSGRAGDTQYF | TGCGCCAGCAGAGCCACTAGCGGGAGGGCCGGAGATACGCAGTATTTT
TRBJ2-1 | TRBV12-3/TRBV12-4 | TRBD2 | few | CASSPLSGGSDEQFF | TGTGCCAGCAGTCCCTTGTCGGGAGGGTCAGATGAGCAGTTCTTC
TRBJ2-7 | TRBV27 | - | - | CASRIRGTAQFPYEQYF | TGTGCCAGCAGGATTAGGGGGACTGCGCAGTTTCCCTACGAGCAGTACTTC
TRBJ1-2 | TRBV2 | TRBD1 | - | CASTTGQGGFYGYTF | TGTGCCAGCACTACAGGACAGGGCGGCTTCTATGGCTACACCTTC
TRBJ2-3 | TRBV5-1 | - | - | CASSIRARVPDTQYF | TGCGCCAGCAGCATCAGGGCCCGGGTCCCAGATACGCAGTATTTT
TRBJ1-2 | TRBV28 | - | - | CASSLRSLYGYTF | TGTGCCAGCAGTTTAAGGTCTCTCTATGGCTACACCTTC
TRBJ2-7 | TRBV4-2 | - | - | CASSQSNRDFNYEQYF | TGTGCCAGCAGCCAATCAAACCGGGACTTCAACTACGAGCAGTACTTC
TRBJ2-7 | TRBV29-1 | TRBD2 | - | CSEKTSGSYEQYF | TGCAGCGAAAAAACTAGCGGCTCCTACGAGCAGTACTTC
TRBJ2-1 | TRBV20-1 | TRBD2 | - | CSAPSSGSRDNEQFF | TGCAGTGCACCATCTAGCGGGAGTAGGGACAATGAGCAGTTCTTC
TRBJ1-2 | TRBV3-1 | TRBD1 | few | CASSQRDSNYGYTF | TGTGCCAGCAGCCAAAGGGACAGTAACTATGGCTACACCTTC
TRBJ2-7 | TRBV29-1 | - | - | CSVFQYEQYF | TGCAGCGTTTTTCAGTACGAGCAGTACTTC
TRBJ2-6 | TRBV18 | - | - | CASSPPSLGSGANVLTF | TGTGCCAGCTCACCACCTTCATTGGGCTCTGGGGCCAACGTCCTGACTTTC
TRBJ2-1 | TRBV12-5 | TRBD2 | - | CASGFGTSGRPYNEQFF | TGTGCTAGTGGTTTCGGGACTAGCGGGAGGCCCTACAATGAGCAGTTCTTC
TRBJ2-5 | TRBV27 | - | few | CASKRGQTQYF | TGTGCCAGCAAGAGGGGACAGACCCAGTACTTC
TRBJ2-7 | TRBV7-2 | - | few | CASSPQGGRREQYF | TGTGCCAGCAGCCCCCAGGGGGGAAGAAGGGAGCAGTACTTC
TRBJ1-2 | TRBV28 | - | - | CASSLGFIGRTGYTF | TGTGCCAGCAGTTTAGGTTTTATAGGGAGGACTGGCTACACCTTC
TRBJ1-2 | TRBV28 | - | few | CASSPGQHHGYTF | TGTGCCAGCAGCCCCGGACAGCACCATGGCTACACCTTC
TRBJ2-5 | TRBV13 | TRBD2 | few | CASSSSQRDLGFWETQYF | TGTGCCAGCAGCTCCTCCCAGCGGGACTTAGGGTTTTGGGAGACCCAGTACTTC
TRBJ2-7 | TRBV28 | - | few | CASSFGRMGEQYF | TGTGCCAGCAGTTTCGGCAGGATGGGGGAGCAGTACTTC
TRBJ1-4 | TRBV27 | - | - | CASSSTWKNEKLFF | TGTGCCAGCAGTTCTACTTGGAAGAATGAAAAACTGTTTTTT
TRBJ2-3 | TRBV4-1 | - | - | CASSRDRDPFGADTQYF | TGCGCCAGCAGCCGGGACCGGGACCCCTTCGGCGCAGATACGCAGTATTTT
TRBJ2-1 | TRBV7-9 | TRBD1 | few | CASSLATNRDRSYNEQFF | TGTGCCAGCAGCTTAGCGACGAACCGGGACAGATCCTACAATGAGCAGTTCTTC
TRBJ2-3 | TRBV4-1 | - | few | CASSQEIRGPRRHRDTQYF | TGCGCCAGCAGCCAAGAAATCCGGGGACCCCGTCGACACAGAGATACGCAGTATTTT
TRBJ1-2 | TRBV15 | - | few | CATTTARGYGYTF | TGTGCCACCACCACGGCTCGTGGGTATGGCTACACCTTC
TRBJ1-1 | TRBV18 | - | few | CASSRDRRQMNTEAFF | TGTGCCAGCTCAAGAGACAGGAGACAAATGAACACTGAAGCTTTCTTT
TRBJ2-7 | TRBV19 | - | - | CASSPPWSGNWTYEQYF | TGTGCCAGTAGTCCTCCCTGGTCCGGGAATTGGACTTACGAGCAGTACTTC
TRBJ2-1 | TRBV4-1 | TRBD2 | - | CASSQSGTSAYNEQFF | TGCGCCAGCAGCCAGTCCGGGACTAGCGCCTACAATGAGCAGTTCTTC
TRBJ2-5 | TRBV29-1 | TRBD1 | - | CSVSRDREETQYF | TGCAGCGTTAGTCGTGACAGGGAAGAGACCCAGTACTTC
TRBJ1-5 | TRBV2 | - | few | CASSTVDSPTQPQHF | TGTGCCAGCAGTACCGTAGACAGCCCCACTCAGCCCCAGCATTTT
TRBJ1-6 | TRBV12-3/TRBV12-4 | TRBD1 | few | CASSRTGANSPLHF | TGTGCCAGCAGCCGGACAGGGGCTAATTCACCCCTCCACTTT
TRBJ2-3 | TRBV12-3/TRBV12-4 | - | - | CASSSRTETSIDTQYF | TGTGCCAGCAGCTCCCGGACAGAAACTAGCATAGATACGCAGTATTTT